The T cell receptor beta chain under discussion was sequenced for a study of T cell changes during pregnancy in multiple sclerosis. The data were produced by immunoSEQ multiplex PCR, yet TCRdb's version contains in-frame clones alone and is incomplete. The sample lists roughly 40,000 clones, 80% to 95% seen once, with approximately 0.41% in the top ten. V dropped 3 bases and J dropped 4 bases, with 6 bases sitting between them. The germline CDR1 and CDR2 sequences are SGHTA and FQGNSA. The CDR3 is 13 amino acids. The V and J genes are TRBV7-2 and TRBJ1-4; D gene unclear. The starting material was CD4+ T cells from peripheral blood mononuclear cells, obtained in the third trimester of pregnancy. This TCR derives from a female donor with multiple sclerosis, enrolled in a pregnancy study. The CDR3 DNA follows: TGTGCCAGCAGCTTGCGGCGTAATGAAAAACTGTTTTTT. As protein: CASSLRRNEKLFF.